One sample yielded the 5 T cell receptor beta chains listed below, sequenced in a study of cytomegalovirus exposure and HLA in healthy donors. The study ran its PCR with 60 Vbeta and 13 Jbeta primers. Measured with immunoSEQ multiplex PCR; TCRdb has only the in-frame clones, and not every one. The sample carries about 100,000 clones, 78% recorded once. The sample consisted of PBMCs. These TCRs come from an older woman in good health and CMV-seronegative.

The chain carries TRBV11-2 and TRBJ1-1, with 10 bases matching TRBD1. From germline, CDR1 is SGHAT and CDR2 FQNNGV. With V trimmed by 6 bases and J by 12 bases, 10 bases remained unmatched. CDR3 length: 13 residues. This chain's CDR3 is CASRDRQGATSFF. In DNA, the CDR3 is TGTGCCAGCAGGGACAGACAGGGGGCGACATCTTTCTTT.

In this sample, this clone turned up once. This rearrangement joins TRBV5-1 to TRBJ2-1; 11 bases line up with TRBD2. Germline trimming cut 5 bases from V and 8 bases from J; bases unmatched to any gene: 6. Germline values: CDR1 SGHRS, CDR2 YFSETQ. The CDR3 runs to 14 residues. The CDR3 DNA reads TGCGCCAGCAGGGCACTAGCGGGAGCTGATGAGCAGTTCTTC. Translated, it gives CASRALAGADEQFF.

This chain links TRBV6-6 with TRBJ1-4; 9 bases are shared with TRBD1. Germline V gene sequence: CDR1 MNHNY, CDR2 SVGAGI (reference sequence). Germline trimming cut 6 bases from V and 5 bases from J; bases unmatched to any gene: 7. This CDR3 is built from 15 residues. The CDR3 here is CASSPGTGTNEKLFF. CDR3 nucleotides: TGTGCCAGCAGCCCCGGGACAGGGACGAATGAAAAACTGTTTTTT.

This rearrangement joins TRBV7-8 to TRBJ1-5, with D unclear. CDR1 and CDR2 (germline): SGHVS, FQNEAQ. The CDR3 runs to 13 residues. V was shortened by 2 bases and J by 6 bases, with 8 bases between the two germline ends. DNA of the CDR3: TGTGCCAGCAGCTTACGGTCGGGTCAGCCCCAGCATTTT. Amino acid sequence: CASSLRSGQPQHF.

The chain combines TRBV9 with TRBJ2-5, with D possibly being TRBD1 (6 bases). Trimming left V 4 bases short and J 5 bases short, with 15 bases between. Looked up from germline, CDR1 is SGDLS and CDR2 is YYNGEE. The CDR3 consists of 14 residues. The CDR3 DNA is TGTGCCAGCAGCCCCCCGACAGGAGTGGAGACCCAGTACTTC. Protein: CASSPPTGVETQYF.